This T cell receptor beta chain was obtained from a study of blood T cells in healthy people across ages. Concerning this clonotype itself: Its antigen is unknown.

General observations from the study: When one million T cells were used, diversity estimates were thought to be underestimates. Strongly correlated with naive T cell percentage was TCR beta diversity.

The authors ran a second PCR of about 6 to 11 cycles using a sample-barcoded 5' primer and a J-beta primer mix. TCRdb redid the calling of the 5' RACE reads with MiXCR, one entry per CDR3 protein. This sample has under 2,000,000 distinct CDR3 sequences, with about 50% found just once. The CDR3 is made up of 14 amino acids. The germline gives CDR1 LNHDA, CDR2 SQIVND (reference sequence). The V end was cut by 3 bases, the J end by 0 bases, with 7 bases between. Material for sequencing was blood. This sequence was found in a woman in her thirties or forties in good health. The V gene is TRBV19, the J gene TRBJ2-3; D is undetermined. This CDR3 is CASSISTSTDTQYF. CDR3 nucleotide sequence: TGTGCCAGTAGTATTAGTACTAGCACAGATACGCAGTATTTT.